The sequence of this T cell receptor beta chain was determined in a study of T-cell memory formation after mild COVID-19. This clonotype has more than one count but fewer than ten. Antigen unknown. V lost 4 bases, J lost 8 bases, and 5 bases stayed unmatched. Germline-derived CDR1 and CDR2 are MGHDK and SYGVNS. The CDR3 runs to 14 residues. Findings of the study overall: For second-wave clones that peaked at day 37, SARS-CoV-2 specificity went unverified.

TCRdb reprocessed the 5' RACE reads via MiXCR and lists one record per CDR3 protein. The table records roughly 610,000 distinct CDR3 sequences, 17% of them present only once. Sequenced: PBMCs or a T cell subset sorted from them (not recorded which). This chain uses TRBV25-1 with TRBJ2-1; 10 nucleotides align to TRBD1. This clonotype was sampled from an adult woman who had mild COVID-19 (a few samples of this study predate the infection). Cell type and time point are not known. DNA of the CDR3: TGTGCCAGCAGTGTGGGACAGGGGATCGATGAGCAGTTCTTC. This encodes CASSVGQGIDEQFF.